This TCR beta chain was identified during a study of cytomegalovirus exposure and HLA in healthy donors. Trimming took 5 bases from V and 4 from J, leaving 9 bases between them. The germline V gene has CDR1 MNHEY and CDR2 SVGAGI. The CDR3 loop spans 12 amino acids. This PCR relied on a set of 60 Vbeta primers and 13 Jbeta primers. Assay: immunoSEQ multiplex PCR; the TCRdb copy retains only in-frame clones and omits some. The data contain 80,000 to 95,000 clones, over 55% of them singletons. The sequence derives from a woman aged 18-30 years in good health and CMV-seropositive. This rearrangement joins TRBV6-5 to TRBJ2-7, with a weak D call TRBD1 (6 bases). Sequenced sample: PBMCs. CDR3 sequence: CASSQGQYEQYF. In DNA, the CDR3 is TGTGCCAGCAGTCAAGGACAGTACGAGCAGTACTTC.